The clone carrying this T cell receptor beta chain appeared a single time. Its antigen is as yet unknown. The method was immunoSEQ multiplex PCR; TCRdb's version includes in-frame clones alone and lacks a portion of them. In the table there are about 120,000 clones, 80% to 90% of which are singletons. The data belong to a study of cytomegalovirus exposure and HLA in healthy donors. Study-wide points: Diagnosis of cytomegalovirus status made by the classifier reportedly showed high specificity and sensitivity. In the approximately 130 validation repertoires, a later analysis found that first-cohort TCR clusters tended to co-occur.

CDR3 size: 17 residues. The V end lost 1 base, the J end lost 2 bases, and 17 bases lay between the germline ends. This sequence was found in a man aged 18-30 years in good health and CMV-seropositive. The sample comprised PBMCs. J is TRBJ1-2 and V is TRBV23-1, with a weak D call TRBD1 (6 bases). TRBV23-1 is an ORF, and what it does is uncertain. Here the CDR3 reads CASSQCPGGGHNYGYTF. Here the CDR3 DNA reads TGCGCCAGCAGTCAATGCCCTGGGGGGGGGCACAACTATGGCTACACCTTC.